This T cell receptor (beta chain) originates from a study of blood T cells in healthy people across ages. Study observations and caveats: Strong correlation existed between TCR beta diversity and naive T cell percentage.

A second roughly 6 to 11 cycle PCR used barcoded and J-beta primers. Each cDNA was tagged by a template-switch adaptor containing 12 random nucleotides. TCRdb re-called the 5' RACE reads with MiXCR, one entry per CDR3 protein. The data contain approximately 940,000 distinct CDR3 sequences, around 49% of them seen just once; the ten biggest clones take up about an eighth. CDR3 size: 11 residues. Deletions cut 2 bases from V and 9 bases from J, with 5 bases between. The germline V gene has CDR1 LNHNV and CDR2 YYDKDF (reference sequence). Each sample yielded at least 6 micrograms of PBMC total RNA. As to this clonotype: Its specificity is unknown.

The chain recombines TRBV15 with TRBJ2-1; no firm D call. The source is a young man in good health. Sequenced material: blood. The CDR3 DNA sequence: TGTGCCACCAGCAGACAGGCTGAGCAGTTCTTC. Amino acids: CATSRQAEQFF.